Below, 15 T cell receptor beta chains from the same sample are listed, as sequenced in a study of blood T cell repertoires in COVID-19. Produced via immunoSEQ multiplex PCR; TCRdb's table is partial and in-frame only. The sample has a few hundred thousand clones, about 88% seen once. Input material: PBMCs or T cells enriched from blood (not recorded which). The receptors stem from a woman in her fifties or sixties who had recovered from COVID-19.

CDR3 DNA sequence: TGTGCCAGCAGCTCCGGACAGCAAGAGACCCAGTACTTC. Protein: CASSSGQQETQYF. V and J are TRBV7-2 and TRBJ2-5, with a weak D call TRBD1 (6 bases). V was clipped by 4 bases and J by 2 bases, with 8 bases between them. This CDR3 has 13 amino acids. Germline V gene lookup returns CDR1 SGHTA and CDR2 FQGNSA.

V gene TRBV5-4 combines with J gene TRBJ1-2, with D tentatively TRBD1 (6 bases). The CDR3 length is 18 residues. In germline, CDR1 is SGHNT, CDR2 YYREEE (reference sequence). V lost 4 bases and J 5 bases, leaving 27 bases between the germline ends. The CDR3 bases are TGTGCCAGCAGCCCGGGGAGGGGGTTGACCGCTAATCCTTATGGCTACACCTTC. It specifies CASSPGRGLTANPYGYTF.

This clone was counted once. The chain recombines TRBV19 with TRBJ2-5; 8 bases align to TRBD2. The ends lost 5 bases at V and 4 bases at J; junction bases unmatched: 3. CDR1 is LNHDA and CDR2 is SQIVND in the germline V gene (reference sequence). The CDR3 length is 13 residues. CDR3 DNA: TGTGCCAGTAGTCTTAGCGGGGCAGAGACCCAGTACTTC. This encodes CASSLSGAETQYF.

The V gene is TRBV20-1, the J gene TRBJ2-1, with D unclear. The CDR3 covers 12 residues. Germline CDR1 DFQATT, CDR2 SNEGSKA (reference sequence). The V end lost 6 bases, the J end lost 5 bases, and 11 bases lay between the germline ends. CDR3 in DNA: TGCAGTGCCAGTCGTCCCCACAATGAGCAGTTCTTC. Encoded protein: CSASRPHNEQFF.

J is TRBJ2-7 and V is TRBV6-6, with D possibly matching TRBD1 (5 bases). Germline CDR1 MNHNY, CDR2 SVGAGI (reference sequence). Trimming took 6 bases from V and 2 from J, leaving 14 bases between them. This CDR3 is 14 amino acids long. This chain's CDR3 is CASSHNQGPYEQYV. Here the CDR3 DNA reads TGTGCCAGCAGCCATAACCAGGGCCCCTACGAGCAGTACGTC.

This clone appeared a single time. The chain combines TRBV10-1 with TRBJ1-1; D remains unclear. Trimming took off 0 bases at V and 1 base at J, with 9 bases between the two ends. The CDR3 totals 15 residues. Germline CDR1 and CDR2: WNHNN and SYGVQD (reference sequence). CDR3 sequence reads: CASSESGVPNTEAFF. The CDR3 bases are TGCGCCAGCAGTGAGTCGGGAGTCCCGAACACTGAAGCTTTCTTT.

This clone was counted between two and nine times. V is TRBV5-1 and J is TRBJ1-4; 7 bases fit TRBD1. The V gene's germline CDR1 is SGHRS and CDR2 YFSETQ. V lost 4 bases, J lost 2 bases, and 8 bases stayed unmatched. There are 16 residues in the CDR3. This CDR3 is CASSGNRGATNEKLFF. CDR3 nucleotide sequence: TGCGCCAGCAGCGGAAACAGGGGAGCGACTAATGAAAAACTGTTTTTT.

The rearrangement joins TRBV4-1 to TRBJ2-1; TRBD2 matches 8 bases. Germline assignment: CDR1 MGHRA and CDR2 YSYEKL. With V trimmed by 1 base and J by 3 bases, 2 bases remained unmatched. CDR3 length: 15 residues. The CDR3 DNA follows: TGCGCCAGCAGCCAAGGACTAGCGTTCTACAATGAGCAGTTCTTC. This encodes CASSQGLAFYNEQFF.

V and J are TRBV2 and TRBJ2-1; D is unclear. From germline, CDR1 is SNHLY and CDR2 FYNNEI. CDR3 length: 14 amino acids. The V end lost 11 bases, the J end lost 1 base, and 15 bases lay between the germline ends. The CDR3 protein is CASSRATSYNEQFF. DNA of the CDR3: TGTGCCTCCAGTCGAGCGACGTCCTACAATGAGCAGTTCTTC. Full variable domain (missing parts from reference TRBV2 and TRBJ2-1): EPEVTQTPSHQVTQMGQEVILRCVPISNHLYFYWYRQILGQKVEFLVSFYNNEISEKSEIFDDQFSVERPDGSNFTLKIRSTKLEDSAMYFCASSRATSYNEQFFGPGTRLTVL.

The CDR3 nucleotides read TGTGCCAGCAGCAAAGGGAGGGAGGTAGGGTACGAGCAGTACGTC. The encoded protein is CASSKGREVGYEQYV. The chain joins TRBV21-1 to TRBJ2-7; the tabulated D call, TRBD2, remains unverified against the DNA. TRBV21-1 is deemed a pseudogene. The CDR3 is 15 amino acids.

As to this clone: The same CDR3 also results from other DNA sequences found in this sample. The V gene is TRBV15, the J gene TRBJ1-5; D is perhaps TRBD1 (6 bases). V lost 0 bases, J lost 4 bases, and 10 bases lay in between. The CDR3 runs 15 residues. Germline V gene sequence: CDR1 LNHNV, CDR2 YYDKDF (reference sequence). Here the CDR3 reads CATSRDRGRNQPQHF. The CDR3 nucleotides read TGTGCCACCAGCAGAGACAGGGGAAGGAATCAGCCCCAGCATTTT.

The V gene is TRBV9, the J gene TRBJ2-3; tentatively, D is TRBD2 (6 bases). From germline, CDR1 is SGDLS and CDR2 YYNGEE. The CDR3 consists of 13 residues. Trimming took off 3 bases at V and 4 bases at J, with 9 bases between the two ends. This CDR3 reads CASSATSADTQYF. As DNA, the CDR3 is TGTGCCAGCAGCGCGACTAGTGCAGATACGCAGTATTTT.

This chain links TRBV5-1 with TRBJ1-1; the match to TRBD1 covers 7 bases. The CDR3 is 14 amino acids. Trimming removed 4 bases from V and 0 bases from J; junction bases left unmatched: 3. Germline V CDR1 and CDR2: SGHRS, YFSETQ. The CDR3 here is CASSGGQLNTEAFF. The CDR3 DNA follows: TGCGCCAGCAGCGGGGGACAGCTGAACACTGAAGCTTTCTTT. Together with reference TRBV5-1 and TRBJ1-1, the CDR3 gives the full variable domain: KAGVTQTPRYLIKTRGQQVTLSCSPISGHRSVSWYQQTPGQGLQFLFEYFSETQRNKGNFPGRFSGRQFSNSRSEMNVSTLELGDSALYLCASSGGQLNTEAFFGQGTRLTVV.

The rearrangement joins TRBV27 to TRBJ1-2; 8 nucleotides match TRBD1. Germline-derived CDR1 and CDR2 are MNHEY and SMNVEV (reference sequence). The CDR3 loop spans 15 amino acids. V was pared by 8 bases and J by 3 bases, with 11 bases of the junction left unmatched. CDR3 protein: CASRFNRGLDYGYTF. The DNA for the CDR3 is TGTGCCAGCCGGTTCAACAGGGGGTTAGACTATGGCTACACCTTC.

This chain joins TRBV7-7 and TRBJ2-5, with D possibly being TRBD1 (5 bases). The CDR3 extends over 14 amino acids. With 2 bases removed from V and 2 bases from J, the gap between germline ends came to 9 bases. CDR1 SSHAT and CDR2 FNYEAQ come from the germline V gene (reference sequence). The CDR3 reads CASSLQGHQETQYF. In nucleotides, the CDR3 is TGTGCCAGCAGCTTACAGGGCCATCAAGAGACCCAGTACTTC.